Listed here are 9 T cell receptor beta chains from one sample, sequenced in a study of identical twins (dated by TCRdb to the mid-2010s). Library creation used 5' RACE. The listed sequencing device is Illumina HiSeq 2000. The public reads were reprocessed in TCRdb via fastp at Q25 and MiXCR, keeping in-frame beta chains. Every CDR3 protein is listed once, alongside the most common genes and DNA of its rows. The sample yields about 250,000 distinct CDR3 sequences; roughly an eighth were counted once. Jointly, the top ten make up around 8.3% of the sample. Sequenced sample: memory (CD45RO+) T cells sorted from blood. Interpreted using the paper, the cell subset or site label stands for: CD45RO+ enriched T cells. Receptor source: a woman aged 18-29 years in good health.

This clonotype was detected only a few times. CDR3 nucleotide sequence: TGCAGTGCGGGACTAGCGGGAGGCGGGGATACGCAGTATTTT. It translates to CSAGLAGGGDTQYF. The V and J genes are TRBV20-1 and TRBJ2-3, with TRBD2 matching 15 bases. The J segment lost 6 bases and the V segment lost 6 bases, leaving 4 bases of the junction unmatched. The germline V gene has CDR1 DFQATT and CDR2 SNEGSKA (reference sequence). CDR3 length: 14 amino acids.

There are many counts of this clonotype. For the CDR3, the DNA is TGCGCCAGCAGCTTGGAACTGCCCGAGGTAGATACGCAGTATTTT. Translated, it gives CASSLELPEVDTQYF. The chain combines TRBV5-1 with TRBJ2-3; D unresolved. This CDR3 spans 15 amino acids. Germline V gene sequence: CDR1 SGHRS, CDR2 YFSETQ. Trimming removed 0 bases from V and 5 bases from J, with 13 bases in between.

V usage is TRBV6-1 and J usage is TRBJ1-1; no firm D call. Germline CDR1 MNHNS, CDR2 SASEGT. CDR3 length: 11 residues. Trimming cost V 8 bases and J 0 bases, with 4 bases left between them. The CDR3 protein is CASVMNTEAFF. DNA of the CDR3: TGTGCCAGCGTCATGAACACTGAAGCTTTCTTT.

This clonotype appeared a few times. The V gene is TRBV12-3 or TRBV12-4, the J gene TRBJ1-2; D is perhaps TRBD1 (6 bases). V shed 8 bases and J shed 5 bases, with 18 bases lying between them. The CDR3 extends over 14 amino acids. CDR3 coding DNA: TGTGCCAGCGGTAGGGGGTCCTTGGGGTATGGCTACACCTTC. Its translation is CASGRGSLGYGYTF.

V usage is TRBV12-3 or TRBV12-4 and J usage is TRBJ2-1; TRBD2 matches at 7 bases. V lost 3 bases, J lost 0 bases, and 11 bases stayed unmatched. CDR3 length: 18 residues. CDR3 sequence: CASSFGSGVGSSYNEQFF. CDR3 DNA: TGTGCCAGCAGTTTTGGGAGCGGGGTTGGAAGCTCCTACAATGAGCAGTTCTTC.

This clonotype was picked up a small number of times. The chain carries TRBV5-4 and TRBJ2-1; 14 bases fit TRBD2. The V gene end was trimmed by 4 bases and the J gene end by 2 bases; junction bases not matched to a gene: 2. The germline gives CDR1 SGHNT, CDR2 YYREEE (reference sequence). CDR3 length: 16 amino acids. This chain's CDR3 is CASSGTSGSTYNEQFF. The CDR3 nucleotides read TGTGCCAGCAGCGGGACTAGCGGGAGTACCTACAATGAGCAGTTCTTC.

This clonotype was counted many times. The chain employs TRBV27 and TRBJ1-2; tentative D call: TRBD1 (6 bases). The CDR3 spans 13 residues. The germline V gene has CDR1 MNHEY and CDR2 SMNVEV (reference sequence). Between the trimmed V and J ends, which lost 4 bases and 6 bases, there was a span of 12 bases. The DNA for the CDR3 is TGTGCCAGCAGTTCCCAGGGGAATAATGGCTACACCTTC. It codes for CASSSQGNNGYTF.

In this sample, this clonotype turned up a few times. V gene TRBV3-1 combines with J gene TRBJ2-1; tentatively, D is TRBD1 (6 bases). The CDR3 spans 15 residues. The germline gives CDR1 LGHDT, CDR2 YNNKEL (reference sequence). The V end lost 1 base, the J end lost 5 bases, and 12 bases lay between the germline ends. CDR3 sequence reads: CASSQAGTLDNEQFF. DNA for the CDR3: TGTGCCAGCAGCCAAGCCGGGACATTGGACAATGAGCAGTTCTTC.

This clonotype showed up just a few times. The chain is built from TRBV9 and TRBJ2-1; D is undetermined. Trimming took 0 bases from V and 2 from J, leaving 12 bases between them. The CDR3 has 16 amino acids. Germline CDR1 and CDR2: SGDLS and YYNGEE. The CDR3 DNA reads TGTGCCAGCAGCGTAGATCCGGGTTCAACCTACAATGAGCAGTTCTTC. Translating it yields CASSVDPGSTYNEQFF.